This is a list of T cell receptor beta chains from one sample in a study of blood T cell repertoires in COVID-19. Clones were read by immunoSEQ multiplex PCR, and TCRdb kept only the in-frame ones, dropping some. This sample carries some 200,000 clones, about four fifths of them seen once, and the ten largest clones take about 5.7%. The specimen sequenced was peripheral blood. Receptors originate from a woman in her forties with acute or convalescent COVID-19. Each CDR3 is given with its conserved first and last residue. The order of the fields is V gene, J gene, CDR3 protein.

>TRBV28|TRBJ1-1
CASIQGATEAFF
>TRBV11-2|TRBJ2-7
CASSLAYLGGEQYF
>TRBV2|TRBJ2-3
CASSEFGQGQDTQYF
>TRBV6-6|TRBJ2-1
CASTSSGGYVEQFF
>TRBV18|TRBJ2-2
CASSPPGQERHDANTGELFF
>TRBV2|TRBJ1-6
CASRAGGGYPLHF
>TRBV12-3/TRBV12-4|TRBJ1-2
CASSPVGGGYTF
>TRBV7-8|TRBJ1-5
CASSLSLVTGKQPQHF
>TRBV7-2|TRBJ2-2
CATEAGDSNTGELFF
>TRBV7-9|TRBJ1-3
CASSLGTGVDTIYF